The rows below give T cell receptor beta chains drawn from one sample of a study of CD8+ T cells in alopecia areata. Some clones are missing from TCRdb's copy, which holds only in-frame ones; the method was immunoSEQ multiplex PCR. This sample has under 110,000 clones, with 50% to 60% found just once. This specimen consisted of CD8+ T cells sorted from blood, obtained between weeks 55 and 65, from a patient treated with tofacitinib. These receptors all stem from a human donor with alopecia areata. The CDR3 runs from the conserved cysteine through the conserved F or W. The D gene is left open where the match is weak. The size field is filled for only some rows; it gives once, few, many or a size class.

CASSLDRGDSPLHF TGTGCCAGCAGCTTAGACAGGGGGGATTCACCCCTCCACTTT 14 TRBJ1-6 TRBV28 - TRBD1
CASSYRDWTEAFF TGTGCCAGCAGTTACCGGGATTGGACTGAAGCTTTCTTT 13 TRBJ1-1 TRBV6-5 - -
CASSHLPPQETQYF TGTGCCAGCAGCCACCTTCCCCCCCAAGAGACCCAGTACTTC 14 TRBJ2-5 TRBV4-2 - -
CASSEESGRETQYF TGTGCCAGCAGTGAAGAGTCAGGGAGGGAGACCCAGTACTTC 14 TRBJ2-5 TRBV2 - -
CSVRADQETQYF TGCAGCGTTAGGGCAGACCAAGAGACCCAGTACTTC 12 TRBJ2-5 TRBV29-1 few -
CASSHRQGETEAFF TGCGCCAGCAGCCATAGACAGGGGGAGACTGAAGCTTTCTTT 14 TRBJ1-1 TRBV4-1 - TRBD1
CASTGTGELFF TGCGCCAGCACGGGCACCGGGGAGCTGTTTTTT 11 TRBJ2-2 TRBV5-1 - -
CAWTPGTGGSDTQYF TGTGCCTGGACACCCGGGACAGGGGGATCAGATACGCAGTATTTT 15 TRBJ2-3 TRBV30 - TRBD1
CAWPGGHNYGYTF TGTGCCTGGCCGGGGGGACATAACTATGGCTACACCTTC 13 TRBJ1-2 TRBV7-9 - -
CASSYGAGELFF TGTGCCAGCAGTTACGGTGCCGGGGAGCTGTTTTTT 12 TRBJ2-2 TRBV6-6 - -
CASSFGTNTEAFF TGTGCCAGCAGCTTCGGCACGAACACTGAAGCTTTCTTT 13 TRBJ1-1 TRBV11-1 few -
CASGRYAGLGQGQNNSPLHF TGTGCCAGTGGTCGATACGCAGGTTTGGGACAGGGGCAAAATAATTCACCCCTCCACTTT 20 TRBJ1-6 TRBV2 - TRBD1
CASSEAETGSNQPQHF TGTGCCAGCAGTGAAGCGGAAACGGGGAGCAATCAGCCCCAGCATTTT 16 TRBJ1-5 TRBV2 - -
CAWSRDRAGHEQFF TGTGCCTGGAGTAGGGACAGGGCGGGACATGAGCAGTTCTTC 14 TRBJ2-1 TRBV30 - TRBD1
CASSVARGGTGELFF TGTGCCAGCAGTGTAGCTAGGGGAGGCACCGGGGAGCTGTTTTTT 15 TRBJ2-2 TRBV2 once -
CASSNGQGVYEQYF TGTGCCAGCAGCAACGGACAGGGGGTGTACGAGCAGTACTTC 14 TRBJ2-7 TRBV5-6 - TRBD1
CASSVGGEGYTF TGTGCCAGCAGCGTAGGTGGGGAAGGCTACACCTTC 12 TRBJ1-2 TRBV9 few -
CASSPQTGGGYTF TGTGCCAGCAGCCCGCAGACAGGGGGTGGCTACACCTTC 13 TRBJ1-2 TRBV7-6 - TRBD1
CASSLKSGGGYTF TGCGCCAGCAGCTTGAAGTCAGGGGGTGGCTACACCTTC 13 TRBJ1-2 TRBV5-1 few TRBD1
CASSLVATGELFF TGCGCCAGCAGCTTGGTGGCCACCGGGGAGCTGTTTTTT 13 TRBJ2-2 TRBV5-1 few -
CASGPGQGGATDTQYF TGTGCTAGTGGCCCCGGACAGGGAGGGGCCACAGATACGCAGTATTTT 16 TRBJ2-3 TRBV12-5 - -
CASSSTLAGLTDTQYF TGTGCCAGCAGCTCCACACTAGCGGGGTTAACAGATACGCAGTATTTT 16 TRBJ2-3 TRBV11-2 - TRBD2
CASSLSADGYEQYF TGTGCCAGCAGCTTAAGTGCAGACGGCTACGAGCAGTACTTC 14 TRBJ2-7 TRBV7-8 few -
CASSEEGSRNQPQHF TGTGCCAGCAGTGAAGAGGGGAGCCGCAATCAGCCCCAGCATTTT 15 TRBJ1-5 TRBV2 - -
CAISGGARNGYTF TGTGCCATCAGTGGTGGGGCACGAAATGGCTACACCTTC 13 TRBJ1-2 TRBV10-3 - -
CASSYGQGNEAFF TGTGCCAGCAGCTACGGACAGGGTAATGAAGCTTTCTTT 13 TRBJ1-1 TRBV7-9 - TRBD1
CASSMGGGGETQYF TGTGCCAGCAGCATGGGGGGGGGAGGAGAGACCCAGTACTTC 14 TRBJ2-5 TRBV6-5 - TRBD2
CASSLGGGGNGYTF TGTGCCAGCAGCTTAGGTGGAGGGGGAAATGGCTACACCTTC 14 TRBJ1-2 TRBV7-9 - -
CASSYSSVSYNEQFF TGTGCCAGCAGTTACTCGTCCGTTTCCTACAATGAGCAGTTCTTC 15 TRBJ2-1 TRBV6-5 once -
CASSLGRIDGRTGKLFF TGTGCCAGCAGCTTAGGCCGAATCGACGGACGGACAGGAAAACTGTTTTTT 17 TRBJ1-4 TRBV13 - TRBD1
CASSFGLGRNSPLHF TGTGCCAGCAGCTTCGGGTTGGGCAGAAATTCACCCCTCCACTTT 15 TRBJ1-6 TRBV5-6 - -
CASSPGTEQETQYF TGCGCCAGCAGTCCCGGGACGGAGCAAGAGACCCAGTACTTC 14 TRBJ2-5 TRBV23-1 many -
CACRDRGLGTEAFF TGTGCCTGCCGGGACCGAGGACTAGGCACTGAAGCTTTCTTT 14 TRBJ1-1 TRBV2 - -
CASSLSLGVAEAFF TGTGCCAGCAGTTTATCTCTAGGGGTGGCTGAAGCTTTCTTT 14 TRBJ1-1 TRBV27 - -
CASSLGTGVNYGYTF TGTGCCAGCAGCTTAGGGACAGGGGTTAACTATGGCTACACCTTC 15 TRBJ1-2 TRBV13 - TRBD1
CASSRGQDNYNEQFF TGTGCCAGCAGCCGGGGACAGGACAACTACAATGAGCAGTTCTTC 15 TRBJ2-1 TRBV5-4 few TRBD1
CASSKGQGATEAFF TGCGCCAGCAGCAAAGGACAGGGGGCTACTGAAGCTTTCTTT 14 TRBJ1-1 TRBV5-1 - TRBD1
CSVEARRHEQYF TGCAGCGTTGAAGCGCGGCGACACGAGCAGTACTTC 12 TRBJ2-7 TRBV29-1 few -
CASSHRGTDEQYF TGTGCCAGCAGCCACAGGGGGACTGACGAGCAGTACTTC 13 TRBJ2-7 TRBV11-3 - TRBD1
CASSFGSDDEQYF TGTGCCAGCAGCTTTGGCAGCGACGACGAGCAGTACTTC 13 TRBJ2-7 TRBV11-2 - -
CSSRPGNNEQFF TGCAGCTCCCGGCCGGGTAACAATGAGCAGTTCTTC 12 TRBJ2-1 TRBV29-1 few -
CASSGTGLGKNSPLHF TGTGCCAGCAGCGGAACAGGTTTGGGGAAAAATTCACCCCTCCACTTT 16 TRBJ1-6 TRBV9 - -
CASSSPPNTEAFF TGTGCCAGCAGCTCACCCCCGAACACTGAAGCTTTCTTT 13 TRBJ1-1 TRBV7-8 few -
CASYREPGGYTF TGTGCCAGTTACAGGGAGCCGGGAGGCTACACCTTC 12 TRBJ1-2 TRBV30 few -
CASSSATYSIYEQYF TGTGCCAGCAGTTCGGCCACGTATAGCATCTACGAGCAGTACTTC 15 TRBJ2-7 TRBV13 once -
CAWKGAGELFF TGTGCCTGGAAAGGGGCCGGGGAGCTGTTTTTT 11 TRBJ2-2 TRBV30 - -
CATSRDSRVPEGNQPQHF TGTGCCACCAGCAGGGATAGCAGGGTTCCGGAAGGCAATCAGCCCCAGCATTTT 18 TRBJ1-5 TRBV15 - -
CASSYQNEQFF TGTGCCAGCAGTTACCAGAATGAGCAGTTCTTC 11 TRBJ2-1 TRBV6-1 - -
CASSYGSGQPQHF TGTGCCAGCAGTTACGGTTCGGGTCAGCCCCAGCATTTT 13 TRBJ1-5 TRBV6-5 once -
CASSKSQKTNEKLFF TGTGCCAGCAGCAAAAGTCAGAAGACTAATGAAAAACTGTTTTTT 15 TRBJ1-4 TRBV7-8 - -
CASSTGTNYGYTF TGCGCCAGCAGCACTGGGACCAACTATGGCTACACCTTC 13 TRBJ1-2 TRBV5-1 - -
CASSLASRDRGSGYTF TGCGCCAGCAGCTTGGCCTCCAGAGACAGGGGAAGCGGCTACACCTTC 16 TRBJ1-2 TRBV5-1 few TRBD1
CASSQGPNQPQHF TGTGCCAGCAGTCAAGGACCTAATCAGCCCCAGCATTTT 13 TRBJ1-5 TRBV5-6 - -